The rows below give T cell receptor beta chains drawn from one sample of a study of blood T cell repertoires in COVID-19. The data were produced by immunoSEQ multiplex PCR, yet TCRdb's version contains in-frame clones alone and is incomplete. The sample carries a few hundred thousand clones, around 86% recorded once. Sequencing used peripheral blood. The receptors derive from a man under 40 who had recovered from COVID-19. Both conserved end residues are part of each CDR3. The D gene is left open where the match is weak. Clone size is stated in some rows and not others, as once, few, many or a class when expanded.

D gene	clone size	V gene	J gene	CDR3 protein	CDR3 DNA
TRBD1	-	TRBV2	TRBJ2-2	CASSDRGTGELFF	TGTGCCAGCAGCGACAGGGGGACCGGGGAGCTGTTTTTT
-	-	TRBV5-1	TRBJ1-4	CASRGATGWNEKLFF	TGCGCCAGCAGGGGAGCTACAGGGTGGAATGAAAAACTGTTTTTT
TRBD2	-	TRBV6-4	TRBJ2-1	CASSDFGGARNEQFF	TGTGCCAGCAGTGATTTCGGGGGGGCCAGAAATGAGCAGTTCTTC
-	-	TRBV18	TRBJ2-2	CASSPRDGTGELFF	TGTGCCAGCTCACCACGAGATGGCACCGGGGAGCTGTTTTTT
-	few	TRBV5-1	TRBJ1-1	CASSWVGAEAFF	TGCGCCAGCAGCTGGGTTGGAGCTGAAGCTTTCTTT
-	-	TRBV6-6	TRBJ2-7	CASSYTVENYEQYF	TGTGCCAGCAGTTACACCGTAGAAAACTACGAGCAGTACTTC
-	once	TRBV7-9	TRBJ1-2	CASSQDSPYGYTF	TGTGCCAGCAGCCAGGACAGTCCCTATGGCTACACCTTC
-	-	TRBV9	TRBJ1-2	CASSVGQENYGYTF	TGTGCCAGCAGCGTAGGACAGGAAAACTATGGCTACACCTTC
TRBD2	once	TRBV10-3	TRBJ2-1	CAIMLGGGSVNEQFF	TGTGCCATCATGCTTGGCGGGGGGTCTGTAAATGAGCAGTTCTTC
TRBD1	-	TRBV25-1	TRBJ1-2	CASTGTDNYGYTF	TGTGCCAGTACCGGGACAGATAACTATGGCTACACCTTC